The 20 T cell receptor beta chains listed next were all sequenced from one sample in a study of identifying expanded T cells in peripheral blood. Some clones are missing from TCRdb's copy, which holds only in-frame ones; the method was immunoSEQ multiplex PCR. The sample shows roughly 100,000 clones, more than 70% of them seen only once. Sequenced material: blood. These receptors all come from a person aged 18 to 75 in good health.

The chain joins TRBV19 to TRBJ1-5; D is possibly TRBD1 (6 bases). CDR1 LNHDA and CDR2 SQIVND come from the germline V gene (reference sequence). This CDR3 contains 17 residues. V shed 9 bases and J shed 0 bases, with 21 bases lying between them. The CDR3 is CASQGTSPVLSNQPQHF. CDR3 coding DNA: TGTGCCAGCCAAGGGACAAGCCCCGTCCTTAGCAATCAGCCCCAGCATTTT.

The chain combines TRBV7-3 with TRBJ2-3, with D unresolved. The CDR3 is 10 amino acids. Trimming removed 5 bases at V and 8 bases at J, with 5 bases between. Germline-derived CDR1 and CDR2 are SGHTA and FQGTGA. In DNA form, the CDR3 reads TGTGCCAGCAGCCAAATTACGCAGTATTTT. Its protein product is CASSQITQYF.

This clone was observed a handful of times. The V gene is TRBV30, the J gene TRBJ1-5; D call uncertain. V dropped 0 bases and J dropped 5 bases, with 11 bases sitting between them. There are 14 residues in the CDR3. Germline CDR1 reads GTSNPN; CDR2 reads SVGIG (reference sequence). The CDR3 sequence: CAWSVGQPDQPQHF. The CDR3 nucleotides read TGTGCCTGGAGTGTAGGGCAGCCGGATCAGCCCCAGCATTTT.

The chain has TRBV28 and TRBJ1-1; D remains ambiguous. The germline V gene encodes CDR1 MDHEN and CDR2 SYDVKM. Trimming took 2 bases from V and 1 from J, leaving 8 bases between them. This CDR3 comprises 14 residues. CDR3 region: CASSLEVPNTEAFF. CDR3 sequence (DNA): TGTGCCAGCAGTTTAGAGGTTCCGAACACTGAAGCTTTCTTT.

This chain joins TRBV5-1 and TRBJ1-2, with 10 bases aligning to TRBD1. Germline V gene sequence: CDR1 SGHRS, CDR2 YFSETQ. The CDR3 is 14 residues long. Germline trimming cut 4 bases from V and 5 bases from J; bases unmatched to any gene: 5. CDR3 amino acids: CASSLTGQGYGYTF. DNA of the CDR3: TGCGCCAGCAGCCTAACGGGACAGGGGTATGGCTACACCTTC. The full variable domain, its missing parts supplied by reference TRBV5-1 and TRBJ1-2, is KAGVTQTPRYLIKTRGQQVTLSCSPISGHRSVSWYQQTPGQGLQFLFEYFSETQRNKGNFPGRFSGRQFSNSRSEMNVSTLELGDSALYLCASSLTGQGYGYTFGSGTRLTVV.

V and J are TRBV11-2 and TRBJ1-4; D call uncertain. This CDR3 region has 12 residues. Germline V lookup: CDR1 SGHAT, CDR2 FQNNGV. Between the trimmed V and J ends, which lost 9 bases and 8 bases, there was a span of 13 bases. The CDR3 loop is CASQSAREKLFF. CDR3 coding DNA: TGTGCCAGTCAGTCTGCTCGGGAAAAACTGTTTTTT.

This CDR3 reads CASSFINTEAFF. The CDR3 nucleotides are TGTGCCAGCAGCTTTATTAACACTGAAGCTTTCTTT. The chain employs TRBV5-6 and TRBJ1-1; D remains unclear. The germline V gene has CDR1 SGHDT and CDR2 YYEEEE. The CDR3 runs to 12 residues. The V end was cut by 2 bases, the J end by 2 bases, with 4 bases between.

The chain employs TRBV19 and TRBJ1-1, with TRBD1 as a possible D gene (6 bases). The CDR3 totals 17 residues. With 4 bases removed from V and 1 base from J, the gap between germline ends came to 19 bases. Germline assignment: CDR1 LNHDA and CDR2 SQIVND (reference sequence). The CDR3 sequence is CASSNPGRGSGNTEAFF. CDR3 bases: TGTGCCAGTAGTAACCCTGGCAGGGGTTCGGGGAACACTGAAGCTTTCTTT.

The CDR3: CASSQDSAGGTEAFF. CDR3 nucleotides: TGTGCCAGCAGCCAAGATTCGGCGGGAGGCACTGAAGCTTTCTTT. The chain recombines TRBV4-2 with TRBJ1-1; D is undetermined. Trimming shortened V by 0 bases and J by 4 bases, and 12 bases separated the two germline ends. Germline V lookup: CDR1 LGHNA, CDR2 YNFKEQ. The CDR3 runs 15 residues.

This chain uses TRBV5-1 with TRBJ2-1; the match to TRBD1 covers 11 bases. CDR3 length equals 18 residues. Germline CDR1 is SGHRS and CDR2 is YFSETQ. V shed 2 bases and J 4 bases; nucleotides not matched to a gene: 11. CDR3 protein: CASSFRRGTGGEYNEQFF. CDR3 bases: TGCGCCAGCAGCTTCCGCCGCGGGACAGGGGGAGAATACAATGAGCAGTTCTTC.

The rearrangement links TRBV11-2 to TRBJ2-1; 8 nucleotides match TRBD2. The CDR3 extends over 16 amino acids. V was pared by 3 bases and J by 7 bases, with 11 bases of the junction left unmatched. CDR1 SGHAT and CDR2 FQNNGV come from the germline V gene. CDR3 DNA: TGTGCCAGCAGCTTTCAAGCGGGAGTAAGGACGAATGAGCAGTTCTTC. It encodes CASSFQAGVRTNEQFF.

V is TRBV28 and J is TRBJ1-1, with a possible D match to TRBD1 (6 bases). Germline CDR1 reads MDHEN; CDR2 reads SYDVKM. V shed 9 bases and J shed 5 bases, with 13 bases lying between them. CDR3 length: 12 residues. The CDR3 loop reads CASGQSRTEAFF. CDR3 nucleotides: TGTGCCAGTGGACAGTCCCGAACTGAAGCTTTCTTT.

The rearrangement links TRBV7-3 to TRBJ1-6; D remains unclear. Germline loops: CDR1 SGHTA, CDR2 FQGTGA. The CDR3 extends over 15 amino acids. Trimming shortened V by 3 bases and J by 4 bases, and 10 bases separated the two germline ends. The CDR3 protein is CASSFSPKYNSPLHF. The CDR3 nucleotides are TGTGCCAGCAGCTTCAGTCCGAAATATAATTCACCCCTCCACTTT.

The chain combines TRBV5-4 with TRBJ2-7, with D hard to call. The germline V and J ends were trimmed by 0 bases and 3 bases, with 7 bases remaining between them. From germline, CDR1 is SGHNT and CDR2 YYREEE (reference sequence). This CDR3 contains 13 residues. The CDR3 bases are TGTGCCAGCAGCTTGGAGCGAGACTACGAGCAGTACTTC. This gives the protein CASSLERDYEQYF.

This chain links TRBV15 with TRBJ1-2; D gene ambiguous. This CDR3 is 15 amino acids long. Trimming shortened V by 3 bases and J by 7 bases, and 18 bases separated the two germline ends. Germline lookup yields CDR1 LNHNV and CDR2 YYDKDF (reference sequence). In DNA form, the CDR3 reads TGTGCCACCAGCAGCAAACGGGATTCCGAGCGTGGCTACACCTTC. Translating it yields CATSSKRDSERGYTF. Using reference TRBV15 and TRBJ1-2 for the parts outside the CDR3, the full variable domain is DAMVIQNPRYQVTQFGKPVTLSCSQTLNHNVMYWYQQKSSQAPKLLFHYYDKDFNNEADTPDNFQSRRPNTSFCFLDIRSPGLGDTAMYLCATSSKRDSERGYTFGSGTRLTVV.

This sequence joins TRBV25-1 and TRBJ2-5, with D hard to call. The CDR3 runs to 14 residues. Trimming took 4 bases from V and 3 from J, leaving 12 bases between them. Germline assignment: CDR1 MGHDK and CDR2 SYGVNS. The CDR3 DNA reads TGTGCCAGCAGTGGTACCAACAGAGAAGAGACCCAGTACTTC. It translates to CASSGTNREETQYF.

This clone has a single count. This sequence joins TRBV18 and TRBJ1-6; TRBD1 is a possible D gene (5 bases). From germline, CDR1 is KGHSH and CDR2 LQKENI. V lost 6 bases and J 1 base, leaving 10 bases between the germline ends. This CDR3 comprises 15 residues. The CDR3 bases are TGTGCCAGCTCCCGCGGGGGTTCCTATAATTCACCCCTCCACTTT. Protein: CASSRGGSYNSPLHF.

Here the CDR3 DNA reads TGTGCCAGCAGTTTACCCGGACAACTAGCCAAAAACATTCAGTACTTC. Amino acids: CASSLPGQLAKNIQYF. V usage is TRBV28 and J usage is TRBJ2-4, with a tentative D call TRBD1 (5 bases). The germline V gene has CDR1 MDHEN and CDR2 SYDVKM. This CDR3 region has 16 residues. Trimming left V 2 bases short and J 0 bases short, with 11 bases between.

The genes are TRBV7-2 and TRBJ1-1; D may be TRBD1 (5 bases). Trimming left V 5 bases short and J 1 base short, with 17 bases between. Germline V gene sequence: CDR1 SGHTA, CDR2 FQGNSA. This CDR3 is built from 16 residues. CDR3 in DNA: TGTGCCAGCAGCCCTGTACGGGGCGCGGGGAACACTGAAGCTTTCTTT. It specifies CASSPVRGAGNTEAFF. The entire variable domain, with the rest obtained from reference TRBV7-2 and TRBJ1-1, is as follows: GAGVSQSPSNKVTEKGKDVELRCDPISGHTALYWYRQSLGQGLEFLIYFQGNSAPDKSGLPSDRFSAERTGGSVSTLTIQRTQQEDSAVYLCASSPVRGAGNTEAFFGQGTRLTVV.

The chain couples TRBV2 to TRBJ2-7; D perhaps matches TRBD2 (7 bases). V gave up 6 bases and J gave up 5 bases, with 17 bases separating them. The CDR3 length is 14 residues. Looked up from germline, CDR1 is SNHLY and CDR2 is FYNNEI. The CDR3 loop is CASRFWGGQDEQYF. The DNA for the CDR3 is TGTGCCAGCAGATTCTGGGGGGGGCAAGACGAGCAGTACTTC.